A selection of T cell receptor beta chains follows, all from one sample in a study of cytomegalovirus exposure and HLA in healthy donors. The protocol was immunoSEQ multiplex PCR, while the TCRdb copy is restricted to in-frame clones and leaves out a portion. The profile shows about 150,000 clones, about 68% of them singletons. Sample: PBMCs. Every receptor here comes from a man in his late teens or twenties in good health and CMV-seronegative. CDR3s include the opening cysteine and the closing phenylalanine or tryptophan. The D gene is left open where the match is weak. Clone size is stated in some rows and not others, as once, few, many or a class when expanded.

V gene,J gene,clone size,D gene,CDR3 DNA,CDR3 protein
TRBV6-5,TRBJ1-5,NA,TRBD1,TGTGCCAGCAGCCCCAGACAGGGAACTCAGCCCCAGCATTTT,CASSPRQGTQPQHF
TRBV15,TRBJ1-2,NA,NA,TGTGCCACCAGCAGAGTCGTCGGTAACTATGGCTACACCTTC,CATSRVVGNYGYTF
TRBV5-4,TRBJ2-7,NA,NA,TGTGCCAGCAGCTCCGACTCCCGGCCCTACGAGCAGTACTTC,CASSSDSRPYEQYF
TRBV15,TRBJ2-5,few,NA,TGTGCCACCCGTTTTGGGGCCAAGGGGACCCAGTACTTC,CATRFGAKGTQYF
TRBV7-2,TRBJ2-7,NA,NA,TGTGCCAGCAGCTTAGCGGGCTGGGGGGATCGAACGGGCCCCGAGCAGTACTTC,CASSLAGWGDRTGPEQYF
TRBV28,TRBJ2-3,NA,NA,TGTGCCAGCAGTTTGGATGGCGGGATTCCTAGCACAGATACGCAGTATTTT,CASSLDGGIPSTDTQYF
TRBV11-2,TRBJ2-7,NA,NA,TGTGCCAGCAGTCTCAACCGGGGAGCGGAGCAGTACTTC,CASSLNRGAEQYF
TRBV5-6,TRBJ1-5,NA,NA,TGTGCCAGCAGCTTCGGGTTGGGGGGGGCGTTATGGCCCCAGCATTTT,CASSFGLGGALWPQHF
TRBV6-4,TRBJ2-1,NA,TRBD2,TGTGCCAGCAGTGAAGGAGCGGGAGCCTACAATGAGCAGTTCTTC,CASSEGAGAYNEQFF
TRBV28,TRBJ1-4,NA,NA,TGTGCCAGCGGGGGACTTAATAATGAAAAACTGTTTTTT,CASGGLNNEKLFF
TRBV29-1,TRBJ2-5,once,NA,TGCAGCGCCCCAACTACAGGGAGGGAAGAGACCCAGTACTTC,CSAPTTGREETQYF
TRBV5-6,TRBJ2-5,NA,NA,TGTGCCAGCAGCTTTAGTGTTCAGACCCAGTACTTC,CASSFSVQTQYF
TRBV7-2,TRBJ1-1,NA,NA,TGTGCCAGCAGCTTAGAGGCGAGGGTGAACACTGAAGCTTTCTTT,CASSLEARVNTEAFF
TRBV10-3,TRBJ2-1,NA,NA,TGTGCCATCAGTGAGTTCGCCAACCGAGAAAATGAGCAGTTCTTC,CAISEFANRENEQFF
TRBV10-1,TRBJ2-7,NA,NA,TGCGCCAGCAGTGCCGCAGGGGGGACCTACGAGCAGTACTTC,CASSAAGGTYEQYF
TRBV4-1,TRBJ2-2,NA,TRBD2,TGCGCCAGCAGCCAATTTCGGAGGACAAGGGGACTAGCGGGAGTCGGGACCGGGGAGCTGTTTTTT,CASSQFRRTRGLAGVGTGELFF
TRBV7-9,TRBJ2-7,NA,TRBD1,TGTGCCAGCAGCGGGGGTCCCGGGACAGCCTACGAGCAGTACTTC,CASSGGPGTAYEQYF
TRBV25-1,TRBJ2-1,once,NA,TGTGCCAGCAGTGACAGACATAGCTCCTACAATGAGCAGTTCTTC,CASSDRHSSYNEQFF
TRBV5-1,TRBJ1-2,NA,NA,TGCGCCAGCAGCCGCAATGGCCGGGAGGTGAGAGGCTACACCTTC,CASSRNGREVRGYTF
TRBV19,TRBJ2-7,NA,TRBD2,TGTGCCAGTAGTATTTCGCTAGCGGGGAACTACGAGCAGTACTTC,CASSISLAGNYEQYF
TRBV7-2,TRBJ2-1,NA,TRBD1,TGTGCCAGCAGGTACGCTCGGACAGGTTCCTACAATGAGCAGTTCTTC,CASRYARTGSYNEQFF
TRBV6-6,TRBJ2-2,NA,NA,TGTGCCAGCAGTTACCCCGGGGGTACCGGGGAGCTGTTTTTT,CASSYPGGTGELFF
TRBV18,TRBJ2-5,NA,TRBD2,TGTGCCAGCTCACCGCGAGGACTAGCGGGAGGGGAACAGGAGACCCAGTACTTC,CASSPRGLAGGEQETQYF
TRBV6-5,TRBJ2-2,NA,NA,TGTGCCAGCCTCCCCCAACGCGGCTACACCGGGGAGCTGTTTTTT,CASLPQRGYTGELFF
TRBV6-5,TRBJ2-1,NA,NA,TGTGCCAGCAGCCCTTTTGGGGGCGCACCTCTGCTCTTC,CASSPFGGAPLLF
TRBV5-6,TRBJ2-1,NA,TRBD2,TGTGCCAGCAGCTTGGCGTCTAGCGGGAGGTTCAATGAGCAGTTCTTC,CASSLASSGRFNEQFF
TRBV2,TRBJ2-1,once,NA,TGTGCCAGCAGTGAGTTTTCAGTCTACAATGAGCAGTTCTTC,CASSEFSVYNEQFF
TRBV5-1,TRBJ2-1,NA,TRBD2,TGCGCCAGCAGCCTCTCTAGCGGGAGCCGGGACAATGAGCAGTTCTTC,CASSLSSGSRDNEQFF
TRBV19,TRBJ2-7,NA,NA,TGTGCCAGTAGTAGGACTGGGGGGAGCTACGAGCAGTACTTC,CASSRTGGSYEQYF
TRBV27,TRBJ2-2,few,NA,TGTGCCAGCAGCCCAGTCCGGGGGGCCACCGGGGAGCTGTTTTTT,CASSPVRGATGELFF
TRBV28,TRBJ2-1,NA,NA,TGTGCCACCAAGGGGTTCCGCTCCTACAATGAGCAGTTCTTC,CATKGFRSYNEQFF
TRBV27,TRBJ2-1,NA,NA,TGTGCCAGCAGTTTGGGCTTTTCCTACAATGAGCAGTTCTTC,CASSLGFSYNEQFF
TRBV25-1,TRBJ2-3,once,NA,TGTGCCAGCAGTAGTGCTAGCGACCGCACAGATACGCAGTATTTT,CASSSASDRTDTQYF
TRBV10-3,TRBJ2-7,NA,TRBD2,TGTGCCATCAGTGATTACGGGACTAAGCCCTACGAGCAGTACTTC,CAISDYGTKPYEQYF
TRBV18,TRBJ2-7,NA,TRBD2,TGTGCCAGCTCACCATGGACTAGCGGGGTCTACGAGCAGTACTTC,CASSPWTSGVYEQYF
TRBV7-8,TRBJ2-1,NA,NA,TGTGCCAGCAGCGCCACTAGTTGGGAGCAGTTCTTC,CASSATSWEQFF
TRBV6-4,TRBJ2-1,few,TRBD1,TGTGCCAGCAGTTTTTCCGGGACAGGGGAGAGTAAGGAGCAGTTCTTC,CASSFSGTGESKEQFF
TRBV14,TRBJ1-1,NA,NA,TGTGCCAGCAGCCAAGACGGGGACTCCATTGAAGCTTTCTTT,CASSQDGDSIEAFF
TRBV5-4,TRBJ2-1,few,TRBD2,TGTGCCAGCAGCTTGCCGGGACTAGGGGACAATGAGCAGTTCTTC,CASSLPGLGDNEQFF
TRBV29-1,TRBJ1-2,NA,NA,TGCAGCGTCCCACCAGTAACCAAAGGCTACACCTTC,CSVPPVTKGYTF
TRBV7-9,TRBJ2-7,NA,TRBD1,TGTTCCAGCAGCCCCCAAGGGGGGACAGGGGGCGACGAGCAGTACTTC,CSSSPQGGTGGDEQYF
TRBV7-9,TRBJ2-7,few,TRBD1,TGTTCCAGCAGCTTTGCCGCAAGGGGGCGCAGGGCCTACGAGCAGTACTTC,CSSSFAARGRRAYEQYF
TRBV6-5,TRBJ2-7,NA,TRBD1,TGTGCCAGGGGACAGGGGGTCTACGAGCAGTACTTC,CARGQGVYEQYF
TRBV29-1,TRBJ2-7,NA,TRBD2,TGCAGCGTTGTCGCGGTAACTAGCGGCTACGAGCAGTACTTC,CSVVAVTSGYEQYF
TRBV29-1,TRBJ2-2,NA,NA,TGCAGCGTTGAATCGTACTTCTCCGGGGAGCTGTTTTTT,CSVESYFSGELFF
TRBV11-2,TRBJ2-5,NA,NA,TGTGCCAGCAGCCGGCAAGAGACCCAGTACTTC,CASSRQETQYF
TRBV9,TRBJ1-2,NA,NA,TGTGCCAGCAGCGGAATTACAGGGTGGGATTTTAACTATGGCTACACCTTC,CASSGITGWDFNYGYTF
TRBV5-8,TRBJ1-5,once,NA,TGTGCCAGCAGCCCCCTTTCCTATAGCAATCAGCCCCAGCATTTT,CASSPLSYSNQPQHF
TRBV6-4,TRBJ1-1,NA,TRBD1,TGTGCCAGCAGTGAAGATGGGGTTTACAGGGGGACTGAAGCTTTCTTT,CASSEDGVYRGTEAFF
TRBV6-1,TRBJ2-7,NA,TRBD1,TGTGCCAGCCCCACAGGGGGGATCTACGAGCAGTACTTC,CASPTGGIYEQYF
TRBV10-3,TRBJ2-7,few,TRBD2,TGTGCCATCAGTGACCCCGGACTAGCGGAGGTTGGAGAGCAGTACTTC,CAISDPGLAEVGEQYF
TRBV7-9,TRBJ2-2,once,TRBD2,TGTGCCAGCAGCTTCAGCGGGAGTTCCGGGGAGCTGTTTTTT,CASSFSGSSGELFF
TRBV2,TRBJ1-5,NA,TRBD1,TGTGCCAGCAAAACAGGGGTTTATCAGCCCCAGCATTTT,CASKTGVYQPQHF
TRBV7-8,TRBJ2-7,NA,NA,TGTGCCAGCAGCTACACCGGGGGCTCCTACGAGCAGTACTTC,CASSYTGGSYEQYF
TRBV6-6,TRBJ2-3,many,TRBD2,TGTGCCAGCAGTCCCAGCGGGGCCCACGATACGCAGTATTTT,CASSPSGAHDTQYF
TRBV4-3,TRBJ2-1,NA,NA,TGCGCCAGCAGGGCCTGGGCGGGCCCCTACAATGAGCAGTTCTTC,CASRAWAGPYNEQFF
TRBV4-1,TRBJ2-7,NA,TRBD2,TGCGCCAGCAGCCTCCCTAGCGGGAGTACGGCCTACGAGCAGTACTTC,CASSLPSGSTAYEQYF
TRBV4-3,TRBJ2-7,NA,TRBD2,TGCGCCAGCAGCCAAGATCGTCGACTAGCGGACTACAACGAGCAGTACTTC,CASSQDRRLADYNEQYF
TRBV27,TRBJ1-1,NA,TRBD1,TGTGCCAGCAGTTACGGGGGCAGGGGGCTCGGGAACACTGAAGCTTTCTTT,CASSYGGRGLGNTEAFF
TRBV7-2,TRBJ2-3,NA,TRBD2,TGTGCCAGCAGCCCCCTAGCGGGAGTTCGTTATACGCAGTATTTT,CASSPLAGVRYTQYF